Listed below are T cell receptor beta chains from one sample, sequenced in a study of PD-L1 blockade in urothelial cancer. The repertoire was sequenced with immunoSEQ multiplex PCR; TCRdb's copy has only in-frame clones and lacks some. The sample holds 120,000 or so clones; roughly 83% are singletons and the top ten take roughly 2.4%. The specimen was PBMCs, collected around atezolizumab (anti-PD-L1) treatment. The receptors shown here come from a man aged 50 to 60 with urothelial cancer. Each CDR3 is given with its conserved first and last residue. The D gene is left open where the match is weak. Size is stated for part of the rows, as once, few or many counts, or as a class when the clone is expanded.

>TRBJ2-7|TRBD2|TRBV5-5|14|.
CASSLLAGNYEQYF
TGTGCCAGCAGCTTACTAGCGGGGAACTACGAGCAGTACTTC
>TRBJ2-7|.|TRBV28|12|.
CASSSAGYEQYF
TGTGCCAGCAGTTCCGCAGGCTACGAGCAGTACTTC
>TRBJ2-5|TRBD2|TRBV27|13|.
CASRGLAGQTQYF
TGTGCCAGCAGAGGACTAGCGGGACAGACCCAGTACTTC
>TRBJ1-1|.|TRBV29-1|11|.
CSVGRSTEAFF
TGCAGCGTTGGGCGGAGCACTGAAGCTTTCTTT
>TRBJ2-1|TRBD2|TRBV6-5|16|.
CASSFGTSGRGGEQFF
TGTGCCAGCAGTTTTGGGACTAGCGGGAGAGGGGGTGAGCAGTTCTTC
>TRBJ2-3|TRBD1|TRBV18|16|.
CASSPTGTGGTDTQYF
TGTGCCAGCTCACCGACCGGGACAGGAGGGACAGATACGCAGTATTTT
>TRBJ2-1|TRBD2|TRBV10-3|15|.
CAIGTSGPPAGEQFF
TGTGCCATCGGGACTAGCGGTCCTCCTGCCGGTGAGCAGTTCTTC
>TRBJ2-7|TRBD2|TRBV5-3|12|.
CARSPREGEQYF
TGTGCCAGAAGCCCGAGGGAGGGCGAGCAGTACTTC
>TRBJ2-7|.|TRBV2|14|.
CASSVAASSYEQYF
TGTGCCAGCAGTGTAGCGGCTAGCTCCTACGAGCAGTACTTC
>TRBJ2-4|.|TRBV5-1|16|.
CASSSGTLNAKNIQYF
TGCGCCAGCAGCTCCGGGACTTTGAACGCCAAAAACATTCAGTACTTC
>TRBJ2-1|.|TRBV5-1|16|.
CASSPGVTGVYNEQFF
TGCGCCAGCAGCCCCGGCGTGACGGGAGTCTACAATGAGCAGTTCTTC
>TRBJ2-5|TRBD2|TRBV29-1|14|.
CSVSRLAGKETQYF
TGCAGCGTTTCTAGACTAGCGGGTAAAGAGACCCAGTACTTC
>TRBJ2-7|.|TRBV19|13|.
CASSIDRGYEQYF
TGTGCCAGTAGTATAGACAGGGGCTACGAGCAGTACTTC
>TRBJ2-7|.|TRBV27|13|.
CASSFGIRYEQYF
TGTGCCAGCAGTTTTGGTATACGGTACGAGCAGTACTTC
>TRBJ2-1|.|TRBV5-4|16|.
CASSPPSASSYNEQFF
TGTGCCAGCAGTCCCCCTAGCGCGAGCTCCTACAATGAGCAGTTCTTC
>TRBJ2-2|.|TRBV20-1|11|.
CSAPRTGELFF
TGCAGTGCCCCCCGTACCGGGGAGCTGTTTTTT
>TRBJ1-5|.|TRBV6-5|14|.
CASSLAGSNQPQHF
TGTGCCAGCAGTTTAGCGGGGAGCAATCAGCCCCAGCATTTT
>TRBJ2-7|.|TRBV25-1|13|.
CASNRETVQEQYF
TGTGCCAGCAATAGAGAGACAGTCCAAGAGCAGTACTTC
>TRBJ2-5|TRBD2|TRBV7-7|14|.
CASSSSGRGETQYF
TGTGCTAGCAGCTCAAGCGGGAGAGGAGAGACCCAGTACTTC
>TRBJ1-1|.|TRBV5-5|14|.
CASSLAHASTEAFF
TGTGCCAGCAGCTTGGCCCATGCCAGCACTGAAGCTTTCTTT
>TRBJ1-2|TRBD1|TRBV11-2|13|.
CASSQTGFYGYTF
TGTGCCAGCAGCCAGACAGGGTTCTATGGCTACACCTTC
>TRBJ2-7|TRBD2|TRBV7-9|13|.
CAGGIAGGWEQYF
TGTGCCGGGGGAATAGCGGGAGGTTGGGAGCAGTACTTC
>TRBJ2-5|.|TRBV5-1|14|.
CASSDGGGQETQYF
TGCGCCAGCAGCGATGGGGGAGGCCAAGAGACCCAGTACTTC
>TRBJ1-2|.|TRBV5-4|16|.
CASSVGFEGWSYGYTF
TGTGCCAGCAGCGTGGGGTTTGAGGGTTGGAGTTATGGCTACACCTTC
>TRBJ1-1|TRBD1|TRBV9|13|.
CASSVGQSTEAFF
TGTGCCAGCAGCGTGGGACAGAGCACTGAAGCTTTCTTT
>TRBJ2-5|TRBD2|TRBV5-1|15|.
CASSLMASGQETQYF
TGCGCCAGCAGCTTGATGGCTAGCGGCCAAGAGACCCAGTACTTC
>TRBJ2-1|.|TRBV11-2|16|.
CASSLSARAFGGEQFF
TGTGCCAGCAGCTTATCCGCCCGGGCCTTCGGGGGTGAGCAGTTCTTC
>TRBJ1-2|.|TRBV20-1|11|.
CSARSGYGYTF
TGCAGTGCTAGGTCCGGCTATGGCTACACCTTC
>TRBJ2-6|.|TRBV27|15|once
CASSLVGSGANVLTF
TGTGCCAGCAGTTTGGTGGGCTCAGGGGCCAACGTCCTGACTTTC
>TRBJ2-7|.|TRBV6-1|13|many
CASSSGTRTGQYF
TGTGCCAGCAGTTCCGGGACTAGGACAGGGCAGTACTTC
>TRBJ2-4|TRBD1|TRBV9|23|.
CASSVARTGLPHSRVKAKNIQYF
TGTGCCAGCAGCGTAGCTCGGACAGGCCTACCCCATTCGAGGGTTAAGGCCAAAAACATTCAGTACTTC
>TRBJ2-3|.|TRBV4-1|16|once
CASSQVGRELRNTQYF
TGCGCCAGCAGCCAAGTGGGCAGGGAATTGCGGAATACGCAGTATTTT
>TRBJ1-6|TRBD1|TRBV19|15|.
CASSIGDRDGSPLHF
TGTGCCAGTAGTATTGGGGACAGGGATGGTTCACCCCTCCACTTT